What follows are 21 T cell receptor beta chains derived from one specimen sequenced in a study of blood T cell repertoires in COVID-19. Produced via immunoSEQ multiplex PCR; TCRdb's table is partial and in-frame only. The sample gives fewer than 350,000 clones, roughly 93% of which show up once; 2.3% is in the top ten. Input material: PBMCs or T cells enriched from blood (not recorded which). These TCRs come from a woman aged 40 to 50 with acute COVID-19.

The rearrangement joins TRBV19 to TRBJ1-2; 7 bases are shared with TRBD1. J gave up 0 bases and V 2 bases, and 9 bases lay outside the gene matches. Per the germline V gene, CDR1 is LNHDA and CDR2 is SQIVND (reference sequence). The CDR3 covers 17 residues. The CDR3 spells CASSIPVPGQANYGYTF. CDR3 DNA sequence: TGTGCCAGTAGTATACCAGTTCCCGGACAGGCTAACTATGGCTACACCTTC.

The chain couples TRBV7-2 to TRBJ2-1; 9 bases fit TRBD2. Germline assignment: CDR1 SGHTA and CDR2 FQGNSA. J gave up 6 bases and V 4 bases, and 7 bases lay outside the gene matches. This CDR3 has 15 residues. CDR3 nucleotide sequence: TGTGCCAGCAGCTCTCTAGCGGGACGAGGCAATGAGCAGTTCTTC. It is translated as CASSSLAGRGNEQFF.

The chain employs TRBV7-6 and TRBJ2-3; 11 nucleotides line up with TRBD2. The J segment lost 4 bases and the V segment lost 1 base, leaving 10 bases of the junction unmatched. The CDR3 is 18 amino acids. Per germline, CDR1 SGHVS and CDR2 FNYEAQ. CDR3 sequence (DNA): TGTGCCAGCAGCTTAGATCGGGTAGCGGGAGGGCCGGCAGATACGCAGTATTTT. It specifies CASSLDRVAGGPADTQYF.

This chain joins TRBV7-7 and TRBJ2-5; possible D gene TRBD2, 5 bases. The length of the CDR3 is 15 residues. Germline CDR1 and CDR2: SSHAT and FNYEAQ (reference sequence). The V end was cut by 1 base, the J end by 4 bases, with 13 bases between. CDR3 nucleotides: TGTGCCAGCAGCTTAGGTGGCCGCCGGGGAGAGACCCAGTACTTC. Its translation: CASSLGGRRGETQYF.

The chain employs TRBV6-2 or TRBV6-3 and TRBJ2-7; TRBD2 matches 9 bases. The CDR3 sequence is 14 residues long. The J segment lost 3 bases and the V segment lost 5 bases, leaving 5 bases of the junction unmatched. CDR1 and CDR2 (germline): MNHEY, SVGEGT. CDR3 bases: TGTGCCAGCAGTATGCTAGCGGGACGCTACGAGCAGTACTTC. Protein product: CASSMLAGRYEQYF.

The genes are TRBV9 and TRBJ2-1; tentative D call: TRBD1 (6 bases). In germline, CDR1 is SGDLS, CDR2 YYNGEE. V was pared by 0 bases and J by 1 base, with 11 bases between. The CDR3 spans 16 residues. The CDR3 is CASSVGGTRSYNEQFF. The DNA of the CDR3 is TGTGCCAGCAGCGTAGGAGGGACACGGTCCTACAATGAGCAGTTCTTC.

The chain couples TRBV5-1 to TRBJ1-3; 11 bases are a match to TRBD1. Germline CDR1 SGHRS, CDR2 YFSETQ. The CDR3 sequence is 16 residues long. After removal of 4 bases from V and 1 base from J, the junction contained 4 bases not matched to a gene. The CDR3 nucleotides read TGCGCCAGCAGCCCCGGGACAGGGGGTTCTGGAAACACCATATATTTT. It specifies CASSPGTGGSGNTIYF.

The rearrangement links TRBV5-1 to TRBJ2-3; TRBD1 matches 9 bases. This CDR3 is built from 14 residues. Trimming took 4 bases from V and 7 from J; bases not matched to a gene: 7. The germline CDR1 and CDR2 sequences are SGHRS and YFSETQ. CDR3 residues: CASSTGQGLNTQYF. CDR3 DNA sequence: TGCGCCAGCAGCACTGGACAGGGGTTGAATACGCAGTATTTT.

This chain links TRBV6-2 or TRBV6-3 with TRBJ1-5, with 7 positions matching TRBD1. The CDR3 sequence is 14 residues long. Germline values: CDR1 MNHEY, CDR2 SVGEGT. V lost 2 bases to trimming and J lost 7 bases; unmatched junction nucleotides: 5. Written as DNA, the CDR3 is TGTGCCAGCAGTTACGGGGCAGGGGGACAGCCCCAGCATTTT. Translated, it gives CASSYGAGGQPQHF.

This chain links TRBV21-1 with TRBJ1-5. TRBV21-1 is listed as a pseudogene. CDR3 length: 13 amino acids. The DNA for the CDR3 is TGTGCCAGCGGTCGGGAGAGAAATCAGCCCCAGCATTTT. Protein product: CASGRERNQPQHF.

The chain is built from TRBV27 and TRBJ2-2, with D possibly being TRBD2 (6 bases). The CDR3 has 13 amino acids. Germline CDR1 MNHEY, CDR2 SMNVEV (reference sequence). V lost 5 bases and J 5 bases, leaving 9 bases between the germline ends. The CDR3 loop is CASSAGITGELFF. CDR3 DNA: TGTGCCAGCAGTGCGGGAATTACCGGGGAGCTGTTTTTT.

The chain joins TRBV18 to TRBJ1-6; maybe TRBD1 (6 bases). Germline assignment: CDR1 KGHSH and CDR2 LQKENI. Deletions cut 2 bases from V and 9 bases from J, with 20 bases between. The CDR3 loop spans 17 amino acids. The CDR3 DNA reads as TGTGCCAGCTCACCAACGGTCGGCAGGGGAATTGGTTCACCCCTCCACTTT. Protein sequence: CASSPTVGRGIGSPLHF.

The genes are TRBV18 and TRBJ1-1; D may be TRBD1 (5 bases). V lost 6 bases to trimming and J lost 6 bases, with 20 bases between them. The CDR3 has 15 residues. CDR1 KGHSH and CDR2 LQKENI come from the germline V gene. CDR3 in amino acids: CASSFIRGRDPEAFF. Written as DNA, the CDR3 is TGTGCCAGCTCCTTTATCCGGGGGAGGGATCCTGAAGCTTTCTTT.

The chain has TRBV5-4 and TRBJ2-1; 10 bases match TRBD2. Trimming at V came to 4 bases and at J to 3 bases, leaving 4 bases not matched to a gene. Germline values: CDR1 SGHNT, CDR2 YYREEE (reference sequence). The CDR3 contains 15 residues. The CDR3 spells CASSPTSGNYNEQFF. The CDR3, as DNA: TGTGCCAGCAGCCCAACTAGCGGGAACTACAATGAGCAGTTCTTC.

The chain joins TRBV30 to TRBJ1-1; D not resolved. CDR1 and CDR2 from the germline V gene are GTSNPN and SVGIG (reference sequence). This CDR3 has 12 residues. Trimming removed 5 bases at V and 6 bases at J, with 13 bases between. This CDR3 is CAWDRDGAEAFF. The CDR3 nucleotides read TGTGCCTGGGACCGGGATGGTGCTGAAGCTTTCTTT.

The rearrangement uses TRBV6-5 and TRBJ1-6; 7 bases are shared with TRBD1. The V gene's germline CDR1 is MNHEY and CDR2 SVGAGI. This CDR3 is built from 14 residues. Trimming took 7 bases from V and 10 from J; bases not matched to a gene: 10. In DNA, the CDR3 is TGTGCCAGCAAACTGACAGGGCCTGGGTCACCCCTCCACTTT. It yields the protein CASKLTGPGSPLHF.

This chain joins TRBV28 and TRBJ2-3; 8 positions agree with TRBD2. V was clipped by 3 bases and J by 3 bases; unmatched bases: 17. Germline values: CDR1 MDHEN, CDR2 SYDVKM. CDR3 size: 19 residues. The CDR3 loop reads CASSFPSSGRGGPTDTQYF. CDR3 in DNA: TGTGCCAGCAGTTTCCCGTCTAGCGGGCGAGGGGGGCCTACAGATACGCAGTATTTT.

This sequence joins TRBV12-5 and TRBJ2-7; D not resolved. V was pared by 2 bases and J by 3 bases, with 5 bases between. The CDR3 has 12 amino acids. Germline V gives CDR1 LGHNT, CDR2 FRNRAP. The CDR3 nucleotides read TGTGCTAGTGGTTTGTTCTTCTACGAGCAGTACTTC. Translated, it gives CASGLFFYEQYF.

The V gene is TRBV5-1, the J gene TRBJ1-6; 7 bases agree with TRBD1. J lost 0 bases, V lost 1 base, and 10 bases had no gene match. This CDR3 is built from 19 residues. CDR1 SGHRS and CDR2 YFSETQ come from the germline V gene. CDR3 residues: CASSLNRGGPSSYNSPLHF. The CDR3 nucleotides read TGCGCCAGCAGCTTGAACAGGGGTGGCCCTAGCTCCTATAATTCACCCCTCCACTTT.

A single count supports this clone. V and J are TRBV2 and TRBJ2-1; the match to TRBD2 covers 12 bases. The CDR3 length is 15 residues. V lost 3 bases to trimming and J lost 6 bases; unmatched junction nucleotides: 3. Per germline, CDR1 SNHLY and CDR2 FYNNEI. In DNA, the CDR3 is TGTGCCAGCAGTGAGCGACTAGCGGGAGCCAATGAGCAGTTCTTC. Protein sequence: CASSERLAGANEQFF.

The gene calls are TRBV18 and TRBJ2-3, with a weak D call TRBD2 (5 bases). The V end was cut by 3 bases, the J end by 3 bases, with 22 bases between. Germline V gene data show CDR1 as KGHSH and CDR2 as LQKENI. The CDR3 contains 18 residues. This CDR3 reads CASSPPGSSALATDTQYF. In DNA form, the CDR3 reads TGTGCCAGCTCACCGCCGGGAAGTAGCGCCTTGGCGACAGATACGCAGTATTTT.